The 18 T cell receptor beta chains below all came from one sample that was sequenced in a study of shared clonotypes between healthy human individuals. Terminally differentiated effector memory CD45RA+ cells were excluded by CCR7 positive selection of CD45RO-negative cells. Generated by immunoSEQ multiplex PCR, the TCRdb table keeps only in-frame clones and is missing some. The sample lists a few million clones; roughly 95% were seen once. Sequenced sample: naive CD8+ T cells from PBMCs. These receptors originate from a young man in good health. Some clones in this sample may be carry-over from other donors' samples.

This chain links TRBV29-1 with TRBJ2-5; maybe TRBD1 (6 bases). The CDR3 totals 15 residues. Trimming stripped 3 bases from V and 4 bases from J, with 18 bases between. Germline CDR1 is SQVTM and CDR2 is ANQGSEA. CDR3 nucleotides: TGCAGCGTTGAGAGGGACATTCCCCCCCCAGAGACCCAGTACTTC. Its protein product is CSVERDIPPPETQYF.

The J gene is TRBJ2-7, the V gene TRBV5-6; TRBD2 agrees at 8 bases. Per germline, CDR1 SGHDT and CDR2 YYEEEE. V lost 2 bases and J lost 4; bases outside the gene matches: 5. This CDR3 has 14 amino acids. The CDR3 loop reads CASSFGRGGYEQYF. CDR3 in DNA: TGTGCCAGCAGCTTCGGTCGCGGGGGGTACGAGCAGTACTTC.

The genes are TRBV6-5 and TRBJ1-6; no firm D call. This CDR3 has 14 residues. Germline V gives CDR1 MNHEY, CDR2 SVGAGI. Trimming cost V 3 bases and J 5 bases, with 8 bases left between them. CDR3 in amino acids: CASSYRQDNSPLHF. CDR3 in DNA: TGTGCCAGCAGTTATCGGCAGGATAATTCACCCCTCCACTTT.

For this clone: This sample also contains other DNA sequences that code for the same CDR3. CDR3 nucleotides: TGTGCCAGCTCACCAGGACGTACTTACGAGCAGTACTTC. Translating it yields CASSPGRTYEQYF. V and J are TRBV18 and TRBJ2-7; D gene uncertain. The V gene's germline CDR1 is KGHSH and CDR2 LQKENI. The CDR3 totals 13 residues. V was trimmed by 2 bases and J by 4 bases, leaving 9 bases between them. Using reference TRBV18 and TRBJ2-7 for the parts outside the CDR3, the full variable domain is NAGVMQNPRHLVRRRGQEARLRCSPMKGHSHVYWYRQLPEEGLKFMVYLQKENIIDESGMPKERFSAEFPKEGPSILRIQQVVRGDSAAYFCASSPGRTYEQYFGPGTRLTVT.

The chain is built from TRBV11-2 and TRBJ2-1, with 9 bases that match TRBD2. CDR1 and CDR2 (germline): SGHAT, FQNNGV. CDR3 length: 15 amino acids. Germline trimming cut 4 bases from V and 4 bases from J; bases unmatched to any gene: 5. Here the CDR3 reads CASSWREGLYNEQFF. The CDR3 DNA is TGTGCCAGCAGCTGGCGGGAGGGCCTGTACAATGAGCAGTTCTTC.

This clone appeared a single time. The chain is built from TRBV4-3 and TRBJ2-3; unclear D gene. From germline, CDR1 is LGHNA and CDR2 YSLEER. Trimming removed 0 bases from V and 2 bases from J, with 15 bases in between. The CDR3 loop spans 17 amino acids. This CDR3 is CASSQDRRYRTTDTQYF. The DNA for the CDR3 is TGCGCCAGCAGCCAAGATCGTCGGTATCGGACCACAGATACGCAGTATTTT.

The chain uses TRBV11-2 and TRBJ2-6, with TRBD1 identical over 7 bases. This CDR3 is 15 amino acids long. Germline V CDR1 and CDR2: SGHAT, FQNNGV. V shed 5 bases and J 1 base; nucleotides not matched to a gene: 2. The CDR3 region has the DNA TGTGCCAGCAGCGGCAGGGGGTCTGGGGCCAACGTCCTGACTTTC. This translates into CASSGRGSGANVLTF.

The genes are TRBV7-9 and TRBJ2-1, with 8 bases lining up with TRBD1. Germline V gene data show CDR1 as SEHNR and CDR2 as FQNEAQ (reference sequence). Unmatched junction bases numbered 6, after V lost 5 bases and J lost 0 bases. There are 16 residues in the CDR3. CDR3 sequence (DNA): TGTGCCAGCAGCCACAGACAGGGGCGCTCCTACAATGAGCAGTTCTTC. Its protein product is CASSHRQGRSYNEQFF.

The V call is TRBV7-9, the J call TRBJ2-7, with 9 nucleotides matching TRBD2. The J segment lost 4 bases and the V segment lost 1 base, leaving 8 bases of the junction unmatched. Germline loops: CDR1 SEHNR, CDR2 FQNEAQ (reference sequence). The CDR3 consists of 16 residues. The CDR3 bases are TGTGCCAGCAGCTTAGGGAGACTAGCGGATTCTTACGAGCAGTACTTC. It translates to CASSLGRLADSYEQYF.

The chain recombines TRBV27 with TRBJ1-2, with 9 bases matching TRBD1. Looked up from germline, CDR1 is MNHEY and CDR2 is SMNVEV (reference sequence). With V trimmed by 5 bases and J by 3 bases, 4 bases remained unmatched. The CDR3 has 14 amino acids. The CDR3 reads CASSAGTGYYGYTF. Written as DNA, the CDR3 is TGTGCCAGCAGTGCAGGGACAGGGTACTATGGCTACACCTTC.

In its sample, this clone was seen a few times. V usage is TRBV15 and J usage is TRBJ1-5, with D hard to call. This CDR3 is 14 amino acids long. Between the trimmed V and J ends, which lost 3 bases and 7 bases, there was a span of 13 bases. CDR1 LNHNV and CDR2 YYDKDF come from the germline V gene (reference sequence). The CDR3 region is CATSRTTGDQPQHF. CDR3 in DNA: TGTGCCACCAGCAGGACTACCGGCGACCAGCCCCAGCATTTT.

For the CDR3, the DNA is TGCGCCAGCAGTGAGTTCATAGCGGGATCGTCGGATGAGCAGTTCTTC. As protein: CASSEFIAGSSDEQFF. The V call is TRBV10-1, the J call TRBJ2-1, with TRBD2 matching 8 bases. Germline V gene data show CDR1 as WNHNN and CDR2 as SYGVQD (reference sequence). The CDR3 loop spans 16 amino acids. After removal of 1 base from V and 8 bases from J, the junction contained 10 bases not matched to a gene.

The chain is built from TRBV10-3 and TRBJ2-2, with 14 bases fitting TRBD2. Germline assignment: CDR1 ENHRY and CDR2 SYGVKD. This CDR3 is 17 amino acids long. J lost 3 bases, V lost 6 bases, and 6 bases had no gene match. This CDR3 reads CAIRPGLAGDDTGELFF. CDR3 DNA: TGTGCCATCAGACCGGGACTAGCGGGAGATGACACCGGGGAGCTGTTTTTT.

J is TRBJ2-4 and V is TRBV27, with a tentative D call TRBD1 (5 bases). Between the trimmed V and J ends, which lost 0 bases and 7 bases, there was a span of 10 bases. Germline V CDR1 and CDR2: MNHEY, SMNVEV (reference sequence). The CDR3 runs to 14 residues. The CDR3 DNA sequence: TGTGCCAGCAGTTTATCGCCAGGGCGGAACATTCAGTACTTC. This codes for CASSLSPGRNIQYF.

In its sample, this clone was seen once. The chain couples TRBV7-8 to TRBJ2-1, with D maybe TRBD1 (6 bases). The CDR3 totals 12 residues. With 4 bases removed from V and 8 bases from J, the gap between germline ends came to 9 bases. CDR1 SGHVS and CDR2 FQNEAQ come from the germline V gene. The CDR3 region is CASSWRQDEQFF. The CDR3 DNA sequence: TGTGCCAGCAGCTGGCGACAGGATGAGCAGTTCTTC.

This sequence joins TRBV27 and TRBJ2-7; D is possibly TRBD1 (6 bases). The CDR3 covers 13 residues. CDR1 is MNHEY, CDR2 SMNVEV, per germline (reference sequence). V lost 9 bases and J lost 3, with 15 bases in between. The CDR3 bases are TGTGCCAGTTCACCGGGACACAACTACGAGCAGTACTTC. Translation gives CASSPGHNYEQYF.

This sequence joins TRBV5-6 and TRBJ2-1, with 11 bases that match TRBD2. Looked up from germline, CDR1 is SGHDT and CDR2 is YYEEEE. CDR3 length: 15 amino acids. The trim removed 4 bases at V and 4 bases at J, leaving 4 bases unmatched. In DNA form, the CDR3 reads TGTGCCAGCAGCGCGGGACTAGCGGAGTACAATGAGCAGTTCTTC. It specifies CASSAGLAEYNEQFF.

The V call is TRBV9, the J call TRBJ2-1, with TRBD1 as a possible D gene (6 bases). V lost 4 bases, J lost 4 bases, and 21 bases lay in between. Looked up from germline, CDR1 is SGDLS and CDR2 is YYNGEE. This CDR3 has 17 residues. The CDR3 DNA is TGTGCCAGCAGCTCTCCTCTGGGGCAGGGGTCTTACAATGAGCAGTTCTTC. Protein: CASSSPLGQGSYNEQFF.